A selection of T cell receptor beta chains follows, all from one sample in a study of T-cell reconstitution after alpha-beta-depleted transplantation in children. TCRdb ran MiXCR on the PCR reads and lists one entry per CDR3 protein. This sample yields fewer than 1 million distinct CDR3 sequences, of which 15% to 20% are seen a single time; about 4.6% belongs to the top ten. The starting material was PBMCs, mostly from graft donor cells, obtained 360 days after TCRalphabeta/CD19-depleted stem cell transplant. The receptors originated from a male patient under 18 who had a stem cell transplant for acute lymphoblastic leukemia, so the T cells may come from the graft donor. The CDR3 runs from the conserved cysteine through the conserved F or W. Each record gives: clone size, J gene, V gene, D gene, CDR3 DNA, CDR3 protein. D genes are given only for firm matches. Some rows mark clone size as missing; the rest say once, few, many or name a class of expanded clone.

clone size: .
J gene: TRBJ2-1
V gene: TRBV5-1
D gene: TRBD2
CDR3 DNA: TGCGCCAGCAGCCCCCAATGGGTAGCGGGAGTAGAAAATGAGCAGTTCTTC
CDR3 protein: CASSPQWVAGVENEQFF

clone size: .
J gene: TRBJ2-1
V gene: TRBV12-3/TRBV12-4
D gene: .
CDR3 DNA: TGTGCCAGCAGTCCGGTTTCCTGGACAGAGAGAGATGAGCAGTTCTTC
CDR3 protein: CASSPVSWTERDEQFF

clone size: many
J gene: TRBJ2-1
V gene: TRBV27
D gene: TRBD2
CDR3 DNA: TGTGCCAGCAGTCCCCCCCCTAGCGGGAGGATCAATGAGCAGTTCTTC
CDR3 protein: CASSPPPSGRINEQFF

clone size: .
J gene: TRBJ2-5
V gene: TRBV7-3
D gene: TRBD1
CDR3 DNA: TGTGCCAGCAGTCCGTTCCGGGACAGGGCTAGCCAAGAGACCCAGTACTTC
CDR3 protein: CASSPFRDRASQETQYF

clone size: few
J gene: TRBJ2-7
V gene: TRBV6-5
D gene: TRBD2
CDR3 DNA: TGTGCCAGCAGTTACTCGGGACTAGCGGGAGGGAGCTCCTACGAGCAGTACTTC
CDR3 protein: CASSYSGLAGGSSYEQYF

clone size: .
J gene: TRBJ2-1
V gene: TRBV2
D gene: .
CDR3 DNA: TGTGCCAGCAGTGCATGGACTGGCAATGAGCAGTTCTTC
CDR3 protein: CASSAWTGNEQFF

clone size: .
J gene: TRBJ2-3
V gene: TRBV20-1
D gene: .
CDR3 DNA: TGCAGTGCTAGGTTTACAGGGACGGTTGATACGCAGTATTTT
CDR3 protein: CSARFTGTVDTQYF

clone size: .
J gene: TRBJ1-2
V gene: TRBV13
D gene: .
CDR3 DNA: TGTGCCAGCAGCTTAGAGGGCAGGGACCATGGCTACACCTTC
CDR3 protein: CASSLEGRDHGYTF

clone size: .
J gene: TRBJ2-5
V gene: TRBV28
D gene: TRBD2
CDR3 DNA: TGTGCCAGCAGTTTCCCCCAACTACTAGCGGGAGGTAAAGAGACCCAGTACTTC
CDR3 protein: CASSFPQLLAGGKETQYF

clone size: .
J gene: TRBJ1-3
V gene: TRBV5-5
D gene: .
CDR3 DNA: TGTGCCAGCAGCTTGGTGGGATTCTCTGGAAACACCATATATTTT
CDR3 protein: CASSLVGFSGNTIYF

clone size: few
J gene: TRBJ1-2
V gene: TRBV13
D gene: .
CDR3 DNA: TGTGCCAGCAGCTTGGGAGGCTTCTATGGCTACACCTTC
CDR3 protein: CASSLGGFYGYTF

clone size: few
J gene: TRBJ2-2
V gene: TRBV27
D gene: TRBD2
CDR3 DNA: TGTGCCAGCAGTCCAAGGACTAGCCGGAACACCGGGGAGCTGTTTTTT
CDR3 protein: CASSPRTSRNTGELFF

clone size: .
J gene: TRBJ1-1
V gene: TRBV11-2
D gene: .
CDR3 DNA: TGTGCCAGCAGCTTAGTGGTCTTGAACACTGAAGCTTTCTTT
CDR3 protein: CASSLVVLNTEAFF

clone size: few
J gene: TRBJ2-1
V gene: TRBV6-4
D gene: TRBD2
CDR3 DNA: TGTGCCAGCAGTTCGGGACTAGCGGGAGTAAGCTCCTACAATGAGCAGTTCTTC
CDR3 protein: CASSSGLAGVSSYNEQFF

clone size: few
J gene: TRBJ2-5
V gene: TRBV6-1
D gene: .
CDR3 DNA: TGTGCCAGCAGTGAGGCTGGGGGCCGGGAGACCCAGTACTTC
CDR3 protein: CASSEAGGRETQYF

clone size: many
J gene: TRBJ2-3
V gene: TRBV20-1
D gene: .
CDR3 DNA: TGCAGTGCTAGGGGCGGGGATACGCAGTATTTT
CDR3 protein: CSARGGDTQYF

clone size: .
J gene: TRBJ2-3
V gene: TRBV24-1
D gene: .
CDR3 DNA: TGTGCCACCAGTGATTATACCGAGACAGATACGCAGTATTTT
CDR3 protein: CATSDYTETDTQYF

clone size: many
J gene: TRBJ2-1
V gene: TRBV12-3/TRBV12-4
D gene: .
CDR3 DNA: TGTGCCAGCAGTTCGCGGTTTGAGCAGTTCTTC
CDR3 protein: CASSSRFEQFF

clone size: .
J gene: TRBJ1-1
V gene: TRBV7-3
D gene: .
CDR3 DNA: TGTGCCAGCAGCAGCAGTGCGGGGACTGAAGCTTTCTTT
CDR3 protein: CASSSSAGTEAFF

clone size: .
J gene: TRBJ2-2
V gene: TRBV12-3/TRBV12-4
D gene: TRBD1
CDR3 DNA: TGTGCCAGCAGTTCACCACGCGGACAGGGGGCGCCTCGCACCGGGGAGCTGTTTTTT
CDR3 protein: CASSSPRGQGAPRTGELFF

clone size: .
J gene: TRBJ2-2
V gene: TRBV20-1
D gene: .
CDR3 DNA: TGCAGTGCCCGCAGGAGCGTGAACACCGGGGAGCTGTTTTTT
CDR3 protein: CSARRSVNTGELFF

clone size: many
J gene: TRBJ2-1
V gene: TRBV29-1
D gene: .
CDR3 DNA: TGCAGCGTTGACCCTTCACCGACAGGACCTGAGCAGTTCTTC
CDR3 protein: CSVDPSPTGPEQFF

clone size: .
J gene: TRBJ1-3
V gene: TRBV5-1
D gene: TRBD1
CDR3 DNA: TGCGCCAGCAGGCTCGACAGGGGACATGGAAACACCATATATTTT
CDR3 protein: CASRLDRGHGNTIYF

clone size: many
J gene: TRBJ2-2
V gene: TRBV6-1
D gene: TRBD2
CDR3 DNA: TGTGCCAGCAGCCTAGCGGGAGGGGACACCGGGGAGCTGTTTTTT
CDR3 protein: CASSLAGGDTGELFF

clone size: few
J gene: TRBJ2-7
V gene: TRBV4-1
D gene: .
CDR3 DNA: TGCGCCAGCAGCCAAGGAATAGTTGACGCAGGCCGCCTCTACGAGCAGTACTTC
CDR3 protein: CASSQGIVDAGRLYEQYF

clone size: .
J gene: TRBJ2-2
V gene: TRBV24-1
D gene: .
CDR3 DNA: TGTGCCACCAGTTCCATTAGCGGGAACACCGGGGAGCTGTTTTTT
CDR3 protein: CATSSISGNTGELFF

clone size: .
J gene: TRBJ2-3
V gene: TRBV5-7
D gene: .
CDR3 DNA: TGTGCCGACCCGGGGCGACGGGAGACCACAGATACGCAGTATTTT
CDR3 protein: CADPGRRETTDTQYF

clone size: many
J gene: TRBJ2-2
V gene: TRBV10-3
D gene: .
CDR3 DNA: TGTGCCATCAGTGAGATAGGGTTCAGCGGGGAGCTGTTTTTT
CDR3 protein: CAISEIGFSGELFF

clone size: few
J gene: TRBJ2-7
V gene: TRBV12-3/TRBV12-4
D gene: .
CDR3 DNA: TGTGCCAGCAGTCCGGGACGGTGGCCTCAGTACTTC
CDR3 protein: CASSPGRWPQYF

clone size: .
J gene: TRBJ2-1
V gene: TRBV2
D gene: .
CDR3 DNA: TGTGCCAGCAGTGAAGCGGGACAATTGTTGCAGTTCTTC
CDR3 protein: CASSEAGQLLQFF

clone size: few
J gene: TRBJ1-1
V gene: TRBV25-1
D gene: .
CDR3 DNA: TGTGCCACCCGGGTGGGGGCTAAAGCTTTCTTT
CDR3 protein: CATRVGAKAFF

clone size: .
J gene: TRBJ2-7
V gene: TRBV6-5
D gene: TRBD2
CDR3 DNA: TGTGCCAGCAGTTTTGGGACTAGCGGGGGCGGCTACGAGCAGTACTTC
CDR3 protein: CASSFGTSGGGYEQYF

clone size: many
J gene: TRBJ2-1
V gene: TRBV20-1
D gene: TRBD2
CDR3 DNA: TGCAGTGCTCCGGGACTAGCGGTAGGACTATACAATGAGCAGTTCTTC
CDR3 protein: CSAPGLAVGLYNEQFF